Below, 30 T cell receptor beta chains from the same sample are listed, as sequenced in a study of blood T cells in healthy people across ages. Sample-barcoded 5' priming and a J-beta primer mix drove a second PCR of 7 to 11 cycles. TCRdb used MiXCR to reprocess the 5' RACE reads, holding one entry per CDR3 protein. This sample yields roughly 2 million distinct CDR3 sequences, of which around half are seen a single time; around 2.1% belongs to the top ten. Sequenced input: blood. All receptors derive from a woman between 40 and 55 years old in good health.

This chain links TRBV4-3 with TRBJ2-3, with 7 bases aligning to TRBD2. Per germline, CDR1 LGHNA and CDR2 YSLEER. This CDR3 spans 17 amino acids. The junction had 7 bases not matched to a gene; V was cut back by 1 base and J by 0 bases. CDR3 sequence (DNA): TGCGCCAGCAGCCAAGGGCTTCCGGGGGGAAGCACAGATACGCAGTATTTT. Translated: CASSQGLPGGSTDTQYF.

The chain couples TRBV6-5 to TRBJ2-5, with 7 positions matching TRBD1. Germline V gives CDR1 MNHEY, CDR2 SVGAGI. Trimming cost V 6 bases and J 11 bases; bases outside gene matches: 9. The CDR3 loop spans 12 amino acids. Here the CDR3 reads CASRKGAREQYF. In DNA form, the CDR3 reads TGTGCCAGCAGAAAGGGGGCGCGAGAGCAGTACTTC.

On this clonotype itself: The junction departs from the called germline gene at one end, perhaps through a read error. The chain carries TRBV4-3 and TRBJ2-3, with 7 bases identical to TRBD2. CDR1 is LGHNA and CDR2 is YSLEER in the germline V gene. The CDR3 has 15 residues. CDR3 in DNA: TGCACCAGCGGGAAATCCCGGGGCAGCACAGATACGCAGTATTTT. It translates to CTSGKSRGSTDTQYF.

V usage is TRBV7-9 and J usage is TRBJ2-4, with 8 bases identical to TRBD2. The DNA end is a closer match to TRBJ2-5, so the J assignment may be wrong. This CDR3 contains 16 residues. CDR1 and CDR2 from the germline V gene are SEHNR and FQNEAQ (reference sequence). The CDR3 is CASSSPPAGVEETQYF. CDR3 DNA: TGTGCCAGCAGCTCCCCCCCAGCGGGGGTGGAGGAGACCCAGTACTTC.

V is TRBV20-1 and J is TRBJ2-5; D is unresolved. This CDR3 is built from 8 residues. Germline loops: CDR1 DFQATT, CDR2 SNEGSKA (reference sequence). V was shortened by 6 bases and J by 12 bases, with 8 bases between the two germline ends. Written as DNA, the CDR3 is TGCAGTGCCAGCCTTAAGTACTTC. Amino acids: CSASLKYF.

This clonotype was found a few times. The J gene is TRBJ2-7, the V gene TRBV6-6; D is unclear. Trimming shortened V by 7 bases and J by 2 bases, and 6 bases separated the two germline ends. CDR3 length equals 11 residues. Germline V gene sequence: CDR1 MNHNY, CDR2 SVGAGI (reference sequence). For the CDR3, the DNA is TGTGCCAGCATGGAAACCTACGAGCAGTACTTC. Its protein is CASMETYEQYF.

This clonotype was seen a few times. The rearrangement links TRBV27 to TRBJ2-7, with D perhaps TRBD2 (5 bases). This CDR3 has 13 amino acids. Trimming shortened V by 5 bases and J by 4 bases, and 12 bases separated the two germline ends. Per the germline V gene, CDR1 is MNHEY and CDR2 is SMNVEV (reference sequence). CDR3 coding DNA: TGTGCCAGCAGTCCATCTAGCAGGTACGAGCAGTACTTC. Protein sequence: CASSPSSRYEQYF.

A few counts support this clonotype. The chain recombines TRBV12-3 or TRBV12-4 with TRBJ2-6; perhaps D is TRBD1 or TRBD2 (6 bases each). With 5 bases removed from V and 0 bases from J, the gap between germline ends came to 17 bases. The length of the CDR3 is 18 residues. Here the CDR3 reads CASSPRGAGSSGANVLTF. CDR3 DNA sequence: TGTGCCAGCAGTCCCAGGGGTGCGGGGAGCTCTGGGGCCAACGTCCTGACTTTC.

V and J are TRBV5-5 and TRBJ2-6, with TRBD1 identical over 7 bases. The CDR3 has 16 residues. The V gene end was trimmed by 7 bases and the J gene end by 0 bases; junction bases not matched to a gene: 7. The V gene's germline CDR1 is SGHKS and CDR2 YYEKEE (reference sequence). CDR3 nucleotides: TGTGCCAGCCCACCGGGACAGCCCTCTGGGGCCAACGTCCTGACTTTC. This translates into CASPPGQPSGANVLTF.

The chain combines TRBV6-4 with TRBJ1-6, with no clear D. Trimming took off 6 bases at V and 7 bases at J, with 10 bases between the two ends. The CDR3 has 13 amino acids. Germline V gene sequence: CDR1 MRHNA, CDR2 SNTAGT. The CDR3, as DNA: TGTGCCAGCAGACCTAATATGAATTCACCCCTCCACTTT. Residues: CASRPNMNSPLHF.

This chain joins TRBV20-1 and TRBJ2-3; perhaps TRBD2 as D (6 bases). V was cut by 7 bases and J by 4 bases, with 15 bases left in between. The CDR3 loop spans 13 amino acids. CDR1 is DFQATT, CDR2 SNEGSKA, per germline (reference sequence). This CDR3 is CSVRDGSADTQYF. CDR3 coding DNA: TGCAGTGTACGGGACGGGAGCGCAGATACGCAGTATTTT.

The chain is built from TRBV7-2 and TRBJ2-5; no clear D gene. The CDR3 is made up of 12 amino acids. CDR1 and CDR2 from the germline V gene are SGHTA and FQGNSA. Trimming removed 0 bases from V and 7 bases from J, with 6 bases in between. DNA of the CDR3: TGTGCCAGCAGCTTAGCCACCGGGACCCAGTACTTC. As protein: CASSLATGTQYF.

The gene calls are TRBV28 and TRBJ2-2; perhaps TRBD1 as D (5 bases). CDR3 length: 15 amino acids. V was pared by 4 bases and J by 4 bases, with 13 bases between. Germline lookup yields CDR1 MDHEN and CDR2 SYDVKM. The CDR3 reads CASSSQTAATGELFF. As DNA, the CDR3 is TGTGCCAGCAGTTCCCAGACAGCCGCCACCGGGGAGCTGTTTTTT.

The chain recombines TRBV9 with TRBJ2-7; D is perhaps TRBD1 (6 bases). Judging by the DNA end, TRBJ2-5 fits better; the J call may be wrong. Germline V gene data show CDR1 as SGDLS and CDR2 as YYNGEE. This CDR3 contains 17 residues. The CDR3 is CASSVDGWAGVEVTQYF. CDR3 DNA: TGTGCCAGCAGCGTAGACGGTTGGGCAGGGGTTGAGGTGACCCAGTACTTC.

The chain is built from TRBV6-2 or TRBV6-3 and TRBJ2-5; perhaps TRBD2 as D (5 bases). This CDR3 region has 15 residues. CDR1 is MNHEY and CDR2 is SVGEGT in the germline V gene. V lost 2 bases to trimming and J lost 5 bases, with 15 bases between them. The CDR3 sequence is CASSYEGRVRETQYF. The CDR3 bases are TGTGCCAGCAGTTACGAGGGTCGGGTTAGGGAGACCCAGTACTTC.

The J gene is TRBJ2-1, the V gene TRBV20-1; 11 bases agree with TRBD2. Trimming cost V 3 bases and J 7 bases; bases outside gene matches: 5. The CDR3 is 14 residues long. Germline CDR1 is DFQATT and CDR2 is SNEGSKA (reference sequence). The CDR3 region has the DNA TGCAGTGCTAGGCTAGCGGGGGGAGTAAATGAGCAGTTCTTC. Amino acid sequence: CSARLAGGVNEQFF.

Ten or more counts support this clonotype. The genes are TRBV28 and TRBJ2-7; D is ambiguous. The CDR3 has 11 amino acids. Germline CDR1 and CDR2: MDHEN and SYDVKM. V lost 5 bases, J lost 7 bases, and 9 bases lay in between. The CDR3 reads CASSPRAEQYF. The DNA of the CDR3 is TGTGCCAGCAGTCCCCGCGCGGAGCAGTACTTC.

The genes are TRBV29-1 and TRBJ2-7, with 9 positions matching TRBD1. V trimming: 7 bases; J trimming: 1 base; junction bases outside the gene matches: 8. There are 14 residues in the CDR3. Germline-derived CDR1 and CDR2 are SQVTM and ANQGSEA. The CDR3 region has the DNA TGCAGCGCTGAGTCGACAGGGGGATCCTACGAGCAGTACTTC. It is translated as CSAESTGGSYEQYF.

V usage is TRBV13 and J usage is TRBJ1-2, with 7 bases lining up with TRBD1. The CDR3 consists of 16 residues. J lost 8 bases, V lost 6 bases, and 18 bases had no gene match. Per the germline V gene, CDR1 is PRHDT and CDR2 is FYEKMQ (reference sequence). The CDR3 protein is CASSFTGGTVLTGYTF. The DNA of the CDR3 is TGTGCCAGCAGTTTCACCGGGGGGACAGTGCTTACGGGCTACACCTTC.

This clonotype came up a few times. The chain couples TRBV24-1 to TRBJ2-5, with D perhaps matching TRBD1 (5 bases). The germline V gene has CDR1 KGHDR and CDR2 SFDVKD. The CDR3 is made up of 14 amino acids. V was shortened by 3 bases and J by 3 bases, with 10 bases between the two germline ends. CDR3 loop: CATSDDGQKETQYF. The DNA for the CDR3 is TGTGCCACCAGTGATGACGGACAAAAAGAGACCCAGTACTTC.

In its sample, this clonotype was seen once. The J gene is TRBJ2-3, the V gene TRBV15, with 7 nucleotides matching TRBD2. The germline V gene has CDR1 LNHNV and CDR2 YYDKDF (reference sequence). This CDR3 has 19 residues. Trimming removed 0 bases from V and 1 base from J; junction bases left unmatched: 13. For the CDR3, the DNA is TGTGCCACCAGCAGAGATGAGGGGACTATCAGATCCCGCACAGATACGCAGTATTTT. This gives the protein CATSRDEGTIRSRTDTQYF.

The chain is built from TRBV10-2 and TRBJ1-2, with 9 bases fitting TRBD1. CDR1 is WSHSY, CDR2 SAAADI, per germline. There are 14 residues in the CDR3. J gave up 4 bases and V 7 bases, and 7 bases lay outside the gene matches. In nucleotides, the CDR3 is TGCGCCAGCACCGACTCGGGACAGGGCTATGGCTACACCTTC. Translating it yields CASTDSGQGYGYTF.

This clonotype was detected a few times. The V call is TRBV28, the J call TRBJ2-5, with a possible D match to TRBD1 (5 bases). Germline-derived CDR1 and CDR2 are MDHEN and SYDVKM. Trimming pared 5 bases from V and 1 base from J, leaving 11 bases between. CDR3 length equals 14 residues. The CDR3 coding sequence is TGTGCCAGCAGTACCAGGGTTTCCCAAGAGACCCAGTACTTC. It translates to CASSTRVSQETQYF.

This rearrangement joins TRBV15 to TRBJ2-3; D not certain. The CDR3 is 14 amino acids. Looked up from germline, CDR1 is LNHNV and CDR2 is YYDKDF (reference sequence). The germline V and J ends were trimmed by 1 base and 3 bases, with 8 bases remaining between them. The CDR3 loop reads CATSRVEWTDTQYF. In DNA form, the CDR3 reads TGTGCCACCAGCAGAGTGGAGTGGACAGATACGCAGTATTTT.

This sequence joins TRBV28 and TRBJ2-1; tentative D call: TRBD2 (6 bases). Germline V CDR1 and CDR2: MDHEN, SYDVKM. V was shortened by 5 bases and J by 13 bases, with 21 bases between the two germline ends. This CDR3 contains 14 residues. The CDR3 loop reads CASSRLGLKETQFF. As DNA, the CDR3 is TGTGCCAGCAGTCGACTAGGCCTGAAAGAGACCCAGTTCTTC.

This clonotype was found a few times. The chain carries TRBV13 and TRBJ2-5; D remains ambiguous. The CDR3 length is 16 residues. Germline CDR1 is PRHDT and CDR2 is FYEKMQ (reference sequence). With 5 bases removed from V and 1 base from J, the gap between germline ends came to 17 bases. The CDR3 coding sequence is TGTGCCAGCAGCACACCGGGCCGCAGAGGCCAAGAGACCCAGTACTTC. It codes for CASSTPGRRGQETQYF.

This chain joins TRBV7-2 and TRBJ2-5; a possible D gene is TRBD2 (6 bases). The DNA matches TRBJ2-7 better at its end, which makes the J call doubtful. This CDR3 comprises 14 residues. In germline, CDR1 is SGHTA, CDR2 FQGNSA. The CDR3 here is CASSPSLATGEQYF. DNA of the CDR3: TGTGCCAGCAGCCCGTCACTAGCAACCGGCGAGCAGTACTTC.

This clonotype came up a few times. The V gene is TRBV6-2 or TRBV6-3, the J gene TRBJ2-3, with TRBD1 matching 7 bases. Trimming took 5 bases from V and 4 from J; bases not matched to a gene: 6. Germline CDR1 reads MNHEY; CDR2 reads SVGEGT. This CDR3 has 14 residues. The CDR3 region has the DNA TGTGCCAGCAGTCACCGGGACAGCCCAGATACGCAGTATTTT. This translates into CASSHRDSPDTQYF.

The chain carries TRBV6-2 or TRBV6-3 and TRBJ2-7; 8 nucleotides agree with TRBD1. After removal of 5 bases from V and 3 bases from J, the junction contained 6 bases not matched to a gene. Germline V gene data show CDR1 as MNHEY and CDR2 as SVGEGT. The CDR3 has 14 amino acids. Written as DNA, the CDR3 is TGTGCCAGCAGTCGGACAGGGAAGATCTACGAGCAGTACTTC. This encodes CASSRTGKIYEQYF.

J is TRBJ2-7 and V is TRBV21-1; the table's D call, TRBD2, has no DNA check behind it. TRBV21-1 is an annotated pseudogene. The CDR3 spans 17 residues. DNA of the CDR3: TGTGCCAGCAGCTCACCGGCGGCTAGGGGACACTACTACGAGCAGTACTTC. It codes for CASSSPAARGHYYEQYF.